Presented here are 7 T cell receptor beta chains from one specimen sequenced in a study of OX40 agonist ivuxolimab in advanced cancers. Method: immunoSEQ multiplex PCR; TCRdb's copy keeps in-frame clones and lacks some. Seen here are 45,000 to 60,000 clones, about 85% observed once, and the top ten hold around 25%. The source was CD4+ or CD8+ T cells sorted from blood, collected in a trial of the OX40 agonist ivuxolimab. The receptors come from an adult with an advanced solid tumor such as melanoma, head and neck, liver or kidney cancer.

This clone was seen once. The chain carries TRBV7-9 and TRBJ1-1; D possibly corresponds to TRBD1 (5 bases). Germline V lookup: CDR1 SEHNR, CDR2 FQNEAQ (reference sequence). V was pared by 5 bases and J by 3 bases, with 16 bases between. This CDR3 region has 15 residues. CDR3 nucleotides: TGTGCCAGCAGCACCCGGGACTCACGGGACACTGAAGCTTTCTTT. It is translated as CASSTRDSRDTEAFF.

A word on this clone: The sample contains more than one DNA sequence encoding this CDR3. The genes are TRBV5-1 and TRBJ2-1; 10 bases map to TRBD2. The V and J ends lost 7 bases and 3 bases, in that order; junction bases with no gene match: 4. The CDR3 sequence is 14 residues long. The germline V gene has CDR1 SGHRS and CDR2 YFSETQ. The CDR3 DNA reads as TGCGCCAGCTCTTCTAGCGGGGGCTACAATGAGCAGTTCTTC. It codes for CASSSSGGYNEQFF. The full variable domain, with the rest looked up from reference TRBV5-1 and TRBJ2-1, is KAGVTQTPRYLIKTRGQQVTLSCSPISGHRSVSWYQQTPGQGLQFLFEYFSETQRNKGNFPGRFSGRQFSNSRSEMNVSTLELGDSALYLCASSSSGGYNEQFFGPGTRLTVL.

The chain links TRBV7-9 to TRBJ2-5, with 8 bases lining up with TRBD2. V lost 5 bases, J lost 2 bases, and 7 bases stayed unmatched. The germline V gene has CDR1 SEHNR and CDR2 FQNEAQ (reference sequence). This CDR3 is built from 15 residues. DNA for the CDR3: TGTGCCAGCAGCCCCCCAGGGACTAGTCAAGAGACCCAGTACTTC. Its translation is CASSPPGTSQETQYF.

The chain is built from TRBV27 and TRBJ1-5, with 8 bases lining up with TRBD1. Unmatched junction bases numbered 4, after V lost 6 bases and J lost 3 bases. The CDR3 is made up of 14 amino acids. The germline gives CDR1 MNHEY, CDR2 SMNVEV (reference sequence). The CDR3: CASSNRGFNQPQHF. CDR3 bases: TGTGCCAGCAGCAACAGGGGGTTCAATCAGCCCCAGCATTTT.

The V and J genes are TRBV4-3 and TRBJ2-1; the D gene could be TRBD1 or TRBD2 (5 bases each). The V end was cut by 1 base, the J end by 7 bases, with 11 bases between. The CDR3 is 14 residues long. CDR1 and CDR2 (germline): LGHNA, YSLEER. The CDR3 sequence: CASSQVGGRNEQFF. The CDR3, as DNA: TGCGCCAGCAGCCAAGTTGGGGGAAGGAATGAGCAGTTCTTC.

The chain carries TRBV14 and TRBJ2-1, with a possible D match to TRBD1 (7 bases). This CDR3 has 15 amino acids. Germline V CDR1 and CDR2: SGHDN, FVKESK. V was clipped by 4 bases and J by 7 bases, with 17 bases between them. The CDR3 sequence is CASSLWRGLENEQFF. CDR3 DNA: TGTGCCAGCAGCCTCTGGAGGGGGCTGGAGAATGAGCAGTTCTTC.

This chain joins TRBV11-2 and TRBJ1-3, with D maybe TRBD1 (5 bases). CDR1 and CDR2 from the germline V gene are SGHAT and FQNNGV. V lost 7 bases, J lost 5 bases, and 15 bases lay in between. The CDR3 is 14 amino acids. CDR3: CASNHWRQRNTIYF. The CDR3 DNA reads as TGTGCCAGCAACCACTGGAGACAGAGAAACACCATATATTTT.